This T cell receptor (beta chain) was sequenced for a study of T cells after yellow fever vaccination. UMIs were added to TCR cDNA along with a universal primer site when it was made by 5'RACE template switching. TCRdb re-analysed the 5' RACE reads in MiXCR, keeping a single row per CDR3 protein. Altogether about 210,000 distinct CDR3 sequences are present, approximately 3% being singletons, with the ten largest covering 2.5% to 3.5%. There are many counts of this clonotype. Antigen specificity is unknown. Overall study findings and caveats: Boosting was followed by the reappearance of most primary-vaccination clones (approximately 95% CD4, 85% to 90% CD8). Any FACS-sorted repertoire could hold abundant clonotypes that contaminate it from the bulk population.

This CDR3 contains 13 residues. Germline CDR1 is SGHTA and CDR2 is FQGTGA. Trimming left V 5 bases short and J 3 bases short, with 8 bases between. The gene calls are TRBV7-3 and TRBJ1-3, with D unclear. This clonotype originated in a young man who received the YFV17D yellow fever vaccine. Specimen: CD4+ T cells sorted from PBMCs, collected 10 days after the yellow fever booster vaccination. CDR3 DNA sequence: TGTGCCAGCAGCCCCGGCGGTGGAAACACCATATATTTT. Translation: CASSPGGGNTIYF. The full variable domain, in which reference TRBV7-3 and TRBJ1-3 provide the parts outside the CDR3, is GAGVSQTPSNKVTEKGKYVELRCDPISGHTALYWYRQSLGQGPEFLIYFQGTGAADDSGLPNDRFFAVRPEGSVSTLKIQRTERGDSAVYLCASSPGGGNTIYFGEGSWLTVV.